This entry is about one TCR beta chain. Its antigen target is currently unknown. Base qualities are missing; no much larger clone stands one base away. Libraries were constructed by the immunoSEQ multiplex PCR assay. The multiplex PCR relied on a mix of 60 forward primers for TCR Vbeta segments and 13 reverse primers for TCR Jbeta segments. The CDR3 region of rearranged TCR beta genes was amplified from genomic DNA with a multiplex PCR assay. On the Illumina HiSeq System, the amplified TCR beta libraries were sequenced as 87-base-pair reads. As for how the authors treated the data: A later analysis tallied roughly 78 million unique TCR beta chains across the 700 or so repertoires, and about 10 million of those chains were shared by two or more donors. A nearest-neighbor algorithm error-corrected the raw reads and collapsed the reads into unique sequences, merging closely related sequences to remove PCR and sequencing errors. Alignment of CDR3 sequences to IMGT reference sequences was used to assign V, D and J gene segments. For a sequence to be retained, a match of at least six nucleotides was required to both a V gene segment and a J gene segment. Rearrangements were classified as productive when the CDR3 lacked stop codons and remained in frame with V and J, and all other rearrangements were classified as non-productive. Following IMGT convention, CDR3 was defined as the stretch from the second conserved V-encoded cysteine to the conserved J-encoded phenylalanine. The earlier analysis of some 540 of the donors excluded any sequence lacking an unambiguous match to a single V gene segment. An earlier analysis of a few hundred of the donors classified V segments as functional when productive rearrangements were above 56.7% and as segregating when the standard deviation between donors was above 5%. A statistical classification framework was built for diagnosing cytomegalovirus status from the catalog of TCR beta chain sequences. In a later analysis, V and J genes were assigned by comparing TCR nucleotide sequences against IMGT/GENE-DB human TR gene sequences. In a later analysis, CDR3 sequences and most-parsimonious VDJ recombination scenarios were assigned using the TCRdist pipeline. In a later analysis, each TCR beta chain was defined by its CDR3 amino acid sequence together with its V-gene family, and reads without a unique V-gene family were excluded. To address suspected cross-contamination and a sequencing artifact, a later analysis removed some 620 highly shared, low-generation-probability nucleotide sequences. In a later analysis, a clonal expansion index for each public chain was calculated from normalized within-repertoire ranks of inferred template counts. In a later analysis, generation probabilities were computed with a VDJ recombination model fitted to out-of-frame rearrangements, and the resulting probabilities were checked against IGoR. Hypergeometric tests were used in a later analysis to score TCR-TCR, TCR-HLA and TCR-CMV co-occurrence, with a repertoire-size bias correction applied to the TCR pairs. False discovery rates were estimated in a later analysis by permuting HLA or CMV assignments 20 times. In a later analysis, co-occurring TCRs were grouped with DBSCAN, and TCRdist sequence similarity was added when clustering was performed within HLA-allele-positive subsets. Repertoires with fewer than 30,000 or more than 120,000 public chains, plus five repertoires with anomalous nucleotide sharing, were excluded from co-occurrence clustering. The table comes from immuneACCESS by way of TCRdb, which keeps in-frame sequences with V and J called. Part of the clones is missing from these tables; in studies checked, under half for an unresolved V gene and the rest for unknown reasons. D and trimming were read from the DNA, whereas the V and J calls and clone size are those reported in that table. The sample has around 230,000 clones on record, roughly 78% of them singletons. 0.4% to 0.6% of the sample is taken by the ten largest.

The trim is 4 bases for V and 6 bases for J, with a gap of 3 bases between the germline ends. CDR1 LNHDA and CDR2 SQIVND are derived from the germline V gene (reference sequence). From the cysteine up to the phenylalanine, the CDR3 has a length of 11 residues. This entry keeps only the CDR3 DNA: 33 bases, framed from base 1. In total, more than 500 healthy bone marrow donors made up the cohort. Cohort members were all nominally healthy when sampled, although unrecorded immune exposures were likely present. The donor was CMV seronegative and was included in the group of a few hundred seronegative cohort members. Every donor gave a peripheral blood sample, and the peripheral blood mononuclear cells from that sample were used for TCR beta sequencing. The Qiagen DNeasy Blood Extraction Kit was used to extract genomic DNA from the blood cell samples. This sample stems from a study of cytomegalovirus exposure and HLA in healthy donors (TCRdb year 2017). A note on the overall study: In an earlier analysis of 550 to 750 of the donors, approximately 300 Gb of sequence data and 100 million or so unique TCR beta sequences from 150 million to 200 million T cells were reported. An early release covering approximately 600 HLA-typed donors comprised about 310 gigabases of sequencing data and around 85 million unique TCR sequences. Among the roughly 410 genotyped donors, approximately 81% belonged to the genetic ancestry cluster associated with self-reported Caucasian donors. The study aimed to test whether signatures of past pathogen exposure could be identified by cataloging public T cell receptors. The study used immunosequencing to profile the T cell repertoires of some 600 subjects and linked those repertoires to cytomegalovirus serostatus. Along with the approximately 700-subject first cohort, a separate validation cohort of over a hundred different subjects was used. To predict cytomegalovirus infection status, the study combined high-throughput TCR immunosequencing, statistical association of individual TCRs with disease status, and machine learning. A later analysis re-examined previously published TCR beta repertoires from 610 or so donors and added high-resolution HLA genotyping to investigate patterns of TCR occurrence. Rather than using new phenotypic data, the later analysis identified candidate immune exposures from TCR beta sequences and from how often those sequences occurred across donors. In an earlier analysis of about 590 of the donors, high-throughput TCR beta sequencing was used to judge whether each TCR beta V gene segment behaved as functional or pseudogenic. Alongside the repertoire data, information on donor age, sex, ethnicity and CMV serostatus was compiled. Genome-wide SNP genotypes for about three fifths of the 666 donors were used in a later genetic analysis, which treated that subset as a discovery cohort. Every discovery cohort repertoire had been produced on one sequencing platform. Both class I and class II loci were covered by HLA typing, at four-digit resolution. The number of typed donors differed by locus: 629-630 for A, B, C, DRB1 and DQB1; roughly 510 for DQA1; around 610 for DPA1; and around 490 for DPB1. About five DR-DQ haplotypes were treated as single units for association and clustering because of strong linkage in the cohort. Across some 400 genotyped donors of the cohort, an average of about 240,000 unique TCR beta nucleotide sequences per donor were sequenced, and approximately 19% of those sequences were non-productive.

Study-level results and caveats: The classifier was reported to diagnose cytomegalovirus status with high specificity and sensitivity in both the original and validation cohorts. A cluster of highly shared sequence variants was judged likely to be a technical artifact of the sequencing pipeline. Immune exposure information for the cohort was limited to CMV serostatus. In a later analysis, HLA-associated TCR beta chains were found to be more clonally expanded and to have lower generation probabilities than equally common non-associated chains. Broadly in line with IMGT annotations, most TCR beta V segments showed up in productive rearrangements about 90% or about 30% of the time in an earlier analysis of 587 of the donors. In a later analysis, most CMV-associated TCR beta chains were found to appear HLA-restricted, with HLA associations seemingly driven largely by CMV exposure. In vitro tests confirmed that a few of the cytomegalovirus-associated TCR beta chains recognize cytomegalovirus antigens. Correlated functional status among segregating V segments might reflect linkage disequilibrium, but an unknown experimental factor could not be ruled out. According to a later analysis, TCR association rates differed among HLA loci, with DRB1 alleles showing the most associated TCRs and HLA-C alleles showing the fewest. V-gene and J-gene trimming of TCR beta chains was associated with a missense DCLRE1C variant in a later genetic analysis, and the association was replicated in an independent cohort. Some IMGT-functional V segments, including TRBV6-2 and TRBV6-3, could not be told apart with the 87-base-pair reads, so those segments were excluded. Compared with the 666-donor mean, donors in an Asian-associated ancestry cluster had fewer N-insertions in productive TCRs, according to a later genetic analysis. Because HLA typing was unavailable for some donors at each locus, only the typed subset was used in association tests. Because counts were too low, about 18 rarely observed V segments, including chromosome 9 orphons, were excluded from the earlier analysis of several hundred of the donors. A total of roughly 160 TCR beta chains were listed by the study as associated with cytomegalovirus. In a later analysis, around 17,000 TCR beta sequences were associated with specific HLA alleles at a false discovery rate of 0.05. The authors suggested that the approach could potentially be generalized to other disease states and immunological phenotypes. Presence/absence analyses assumed roughly uniform sequencing depth across donors, an assumption that may not hold. Across donors, most TCR sequences were observed very rarely, whereas some public TCRs were present in many individuals. A further reported finding was that TCR beta sequences accurately predicted the HLA-A and HLA-B alleles for most subjects in the first cohort. Only TCR beta chains were sequenced in this cohort, and the absence of alpha or paired-chain data limited detectable features. A later analysis reported that several top co-occurrence clusters appeared linked to parvovirus B19, influenza, CMV and Epstein-Barr virus. When HLA alleles, especially DR and DQ, strongly co-occurred, attributing TCR associations to individual alleles was difficult.

This TCR came from a boy younger than 18 in good health and CMV-seronegative. The chain uses TRBV19 and TRBJ2-2, with no D gene named confidently. Specimen: PBMCs. In nucleotide form, the sequence is TGTGCCAGTAGTACCGCCGGGGAGCTGTTTTTT. Its coded protein is CASSTAGELFF.